This TCR beta chain was documented in a study of T cells in women clearing cervical HPV infection. Background on the study: Cases were women with histologically confirmed HPV16-related CIN3 or worse, including a couple of invasive cancers. Controls were women whose single incident HPV16 infection cleared within 12 months without precancer or cancer. Case blood was drawn when the lesion was first found; control blood after infection became undetectable. Study conclusions and caveats: Repertoire richness, not evenness, was significantly elevated in CIN3+ cases versus controls.

Comments on this clone: What it binds is unknown. Sequencing ends 3 residues short of the CDR3 end; the germline J gene provides the rest.

Using immunoSEQ multiplex PCR, the repertoire was profiled, and TCRdb retains in-frame clones only, with some absent. In total, the table holds approximately 35,000 clones. V dropped 1 base and J dropped 3; count of bases not matched to a gene: 10. CDR3 length: 16 amino acids. Per the germline V gene, CDR1 is SQVTM and CDR2 is ANQGSEA. This TCR came from a woman aged 18-70 years with a cervical HPV16 infection that either progressed to CIN3+ or cleared (not recorded which). This rearrangement joins TRBV29-1 to TRBJ1-1, with TRBD1 matching over 8 bases. Sequencing used blood buffy coat. CDR3 DNA (partial): TGCAGCGTTGAAGGCTTGAGGGCAGGGGGCTACACTGAA. Protein: CSVEGLRAGGYTE. The full CDR3 sequence reads CSVEGLRAGGYTEAFF.